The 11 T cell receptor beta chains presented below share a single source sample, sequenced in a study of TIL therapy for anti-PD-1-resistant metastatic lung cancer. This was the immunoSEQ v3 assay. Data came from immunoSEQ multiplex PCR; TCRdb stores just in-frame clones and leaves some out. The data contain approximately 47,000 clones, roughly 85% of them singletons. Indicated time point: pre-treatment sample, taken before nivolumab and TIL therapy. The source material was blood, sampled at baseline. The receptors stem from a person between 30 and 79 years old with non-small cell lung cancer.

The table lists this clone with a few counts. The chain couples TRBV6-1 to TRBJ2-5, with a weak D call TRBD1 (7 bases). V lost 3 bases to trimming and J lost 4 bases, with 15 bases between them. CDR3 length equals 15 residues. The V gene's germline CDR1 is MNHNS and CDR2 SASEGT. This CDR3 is CASSEGRGAGETQYF. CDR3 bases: TGTGCCAGCAGTGAGGGCAGGGGGGCCGGAGAGACCCAGTACTTC.

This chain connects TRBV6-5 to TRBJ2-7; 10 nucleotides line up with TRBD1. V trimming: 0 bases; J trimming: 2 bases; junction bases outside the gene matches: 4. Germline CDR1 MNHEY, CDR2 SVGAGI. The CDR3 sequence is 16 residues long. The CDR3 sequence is CASSYSDRGETYEQYF. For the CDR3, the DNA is TGTGCCAGCAGTTACTCGGACAGGGGGGAAACCTACGAGCAGTACTTC.

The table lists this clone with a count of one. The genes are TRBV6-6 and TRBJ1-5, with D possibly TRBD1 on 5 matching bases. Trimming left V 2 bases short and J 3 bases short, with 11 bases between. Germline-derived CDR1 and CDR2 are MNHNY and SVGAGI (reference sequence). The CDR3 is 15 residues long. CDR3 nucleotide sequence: TGTGCCAGCAGTTACGGGACGGTAGTCAATCAGCCCCAGCATTTT. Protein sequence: CASSYGTVVNQPQHF.

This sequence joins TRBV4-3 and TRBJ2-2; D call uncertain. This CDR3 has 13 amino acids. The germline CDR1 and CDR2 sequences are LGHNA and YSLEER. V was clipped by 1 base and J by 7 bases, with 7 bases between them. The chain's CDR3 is CASSQGQLGELFF. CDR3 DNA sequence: TGCGCCAGCAGCCAAGGACAACTCGGGGAGCTGTTTTTT.

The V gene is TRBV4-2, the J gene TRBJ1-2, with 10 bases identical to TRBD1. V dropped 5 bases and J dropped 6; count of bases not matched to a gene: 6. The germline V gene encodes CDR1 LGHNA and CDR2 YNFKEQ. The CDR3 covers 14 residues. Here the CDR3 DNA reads TGTGCCAGCAGCTTGGGGACAGGGGTGAATGGCTACACCTTC. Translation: CASSLGTGVNGYTF.

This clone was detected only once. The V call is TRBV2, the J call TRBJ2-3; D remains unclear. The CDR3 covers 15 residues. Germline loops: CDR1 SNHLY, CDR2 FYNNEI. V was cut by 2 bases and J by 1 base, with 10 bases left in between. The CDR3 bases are TGTGCCAGCAGTGAACAAGCACCGGGCACAGATACGCAGTATTTT. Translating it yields CASSEQAPGTDTQYF.

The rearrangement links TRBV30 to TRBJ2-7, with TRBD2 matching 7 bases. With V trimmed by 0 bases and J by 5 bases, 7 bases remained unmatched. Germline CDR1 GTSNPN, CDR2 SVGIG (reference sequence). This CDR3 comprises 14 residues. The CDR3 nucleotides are TGTGCCTGGAGTGTAGTGACTAGCAGCAACGAGCAGTACTTC. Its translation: CAWSVVTSSNEQYF.

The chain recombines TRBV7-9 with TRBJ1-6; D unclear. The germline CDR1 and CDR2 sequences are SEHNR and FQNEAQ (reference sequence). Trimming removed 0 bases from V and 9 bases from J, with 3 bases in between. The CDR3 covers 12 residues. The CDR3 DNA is TGTGCCAGCAGCTTAGCCTCTTCACCCCTCCACTTT. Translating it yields CASSLASSPLHF.

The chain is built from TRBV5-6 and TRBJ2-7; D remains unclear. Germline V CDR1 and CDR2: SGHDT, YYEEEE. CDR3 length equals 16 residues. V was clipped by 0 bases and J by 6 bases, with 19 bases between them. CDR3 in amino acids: CASSLGPDGRLREQYF. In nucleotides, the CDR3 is TGTGCCAGCAGCTTGGGTCCGGACGGACGTCTCCGCGAGCAGTACTTC.

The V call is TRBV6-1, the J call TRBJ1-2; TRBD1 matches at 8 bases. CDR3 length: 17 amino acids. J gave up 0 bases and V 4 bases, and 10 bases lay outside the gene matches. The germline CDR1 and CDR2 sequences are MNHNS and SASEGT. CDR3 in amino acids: CASSVIPGGGANYGYTF. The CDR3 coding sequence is TGTGCCAGCAGTGTAATCCCAGGGGGCGGTGCTAACTATGGCTACACCTTC.

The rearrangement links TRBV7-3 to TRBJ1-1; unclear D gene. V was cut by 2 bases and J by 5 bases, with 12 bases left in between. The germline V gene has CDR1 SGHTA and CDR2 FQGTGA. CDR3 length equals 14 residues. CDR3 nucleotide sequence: TGTGCCAGCAGCTTAGGTGGGGTGGGAACTGAAGCTTTCTTT. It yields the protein CASSLGGVGTEAFF.